This section outlines one T cell receptor (beta chain) sequence together with its context. Its target is unknown. The data originate from a study of cytomegalovirus exposure and HLA in healthy donors. About the research overall: In an early release, HLA-typed donors contributed tens of millions of unique TCR sequences. Findings and caveats of the study: Available immune exposure information covered CMV serostatus only. HLA alleles showed associations with fewer than 20,000 TCR beta sequences in a later analysis, at a 0.05 false discovery rate. Most of the TCR beta V segments (in an earlier analysis) were productive either about 90% or about 30% of the time.

V lost 6 bases and J 6 bases, leaving 20 bases between the germline ends. CDR3 length: 16 residues. Germline values: CDR1 SGHVS, CDR2 FQNEAQ. The study ran its PCR with 60 Vbeta and 13 Jbeta primers. Using immunoSEQ multiplex PCR, the repertoire was profiled, and TCRdb retains in-frame clones only, with some absent. The table has some 130,000 clones, roughly 80% seen once. This TCR was sampled from a male donor in good health and CMV-seronegative. The specimen sequenced was PBMCs. The chain uses TRBV7-8 and TRBJ2-2; D is perhaps TRBD2 (7 bases). Here the CDR3 DNA reads TGTGCCAGCAGTTCCCTGGGGGGGGGCTTCCCCGGGGAGCTGTTTTTT. Amino acids: CASSSLGGGFPGELFF.